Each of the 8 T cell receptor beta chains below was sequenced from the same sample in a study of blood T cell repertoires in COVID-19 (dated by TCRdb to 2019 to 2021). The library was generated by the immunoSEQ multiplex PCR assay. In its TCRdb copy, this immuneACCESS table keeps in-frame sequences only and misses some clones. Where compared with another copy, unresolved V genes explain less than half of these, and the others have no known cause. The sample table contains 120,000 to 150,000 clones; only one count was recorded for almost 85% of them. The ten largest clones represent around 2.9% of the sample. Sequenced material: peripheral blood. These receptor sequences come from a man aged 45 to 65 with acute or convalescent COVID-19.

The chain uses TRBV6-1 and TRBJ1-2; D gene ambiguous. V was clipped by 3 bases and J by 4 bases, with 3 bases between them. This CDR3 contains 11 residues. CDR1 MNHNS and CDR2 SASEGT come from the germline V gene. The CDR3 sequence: CASSDSYGYTF. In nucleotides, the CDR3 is TGTGCCAGCAGTGACAGCTATGGCTACACCTTC.

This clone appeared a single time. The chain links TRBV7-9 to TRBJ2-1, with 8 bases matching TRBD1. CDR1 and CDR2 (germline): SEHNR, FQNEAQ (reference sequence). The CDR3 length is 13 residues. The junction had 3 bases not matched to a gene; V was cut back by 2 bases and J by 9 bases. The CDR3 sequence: CASSLQGAAEQFF. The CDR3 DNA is TGTGCCAGCAGCTTACAGGGGGCAGCTGAGCAGTTCTTC. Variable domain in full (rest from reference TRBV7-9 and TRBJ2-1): DTGVSQNPRHKITKRGQNVTFRCDPISEHNRLYWYRQTLGQGPEFLTYFQNEAQLEKSRLLSDRFSAERPKGSFSTLEIQRTEQGDSAMYLCASSLQGAAEQFFGPGTRLTVL.

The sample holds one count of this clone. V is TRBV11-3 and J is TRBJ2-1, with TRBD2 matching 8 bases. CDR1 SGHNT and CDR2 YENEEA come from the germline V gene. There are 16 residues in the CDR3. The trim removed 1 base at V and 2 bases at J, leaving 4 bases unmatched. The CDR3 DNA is TGTGCCAGCAGCTTAGTCGGGCGGGGGGCCTACAATGAGCAGTTCTTC. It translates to CASSLVGRGAYNEQFF. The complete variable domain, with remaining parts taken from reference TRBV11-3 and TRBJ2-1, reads EAGVVQSPRYKIIEKKQPVAFWCNPISGHNTLYWYLQNLGQGPELLIRYENEEAVDDSQLPKDRFSAERLKGVDSTLKIQPAELGDSAVYLCASSLVGRGAYNEQFFGPGTRLTVL.

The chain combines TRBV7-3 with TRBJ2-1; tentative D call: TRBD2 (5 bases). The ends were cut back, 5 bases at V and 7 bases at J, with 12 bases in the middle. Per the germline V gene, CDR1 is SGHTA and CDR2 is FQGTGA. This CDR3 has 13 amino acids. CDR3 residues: CASSPSPGNEQFF. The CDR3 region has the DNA TGTGCCAGCAGCCCAAGTCCGGGGAATGAGCAGTTCTTC.

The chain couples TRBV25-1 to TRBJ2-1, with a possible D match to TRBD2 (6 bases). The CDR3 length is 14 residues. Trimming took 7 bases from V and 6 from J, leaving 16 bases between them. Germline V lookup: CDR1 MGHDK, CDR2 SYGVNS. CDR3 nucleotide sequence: TGTGCCAGCATCAGCGAAATGGGAGGCAATGAGCAGTTCTTC. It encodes CASISEMGGNEQFF.

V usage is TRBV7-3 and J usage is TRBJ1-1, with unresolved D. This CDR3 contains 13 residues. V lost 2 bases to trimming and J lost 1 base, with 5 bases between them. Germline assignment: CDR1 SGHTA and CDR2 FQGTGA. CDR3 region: CASSLEENTEAFF. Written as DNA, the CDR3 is TGTGCCAGCAGCTTAGAGGAGAACACTGAAGCTTTCTTT.

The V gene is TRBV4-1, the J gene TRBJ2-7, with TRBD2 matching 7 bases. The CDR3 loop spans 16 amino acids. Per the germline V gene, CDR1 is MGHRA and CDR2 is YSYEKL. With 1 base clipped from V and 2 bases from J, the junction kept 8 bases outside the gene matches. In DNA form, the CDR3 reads TGCGCCAGCAGCCAAGGTTGGCGGGGGTTACCCTACGAGCAGTACTTC. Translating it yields CASSQGWRGLPYEQYF.

For the CDR3, the DNA is TGTGCCAGCAGTTTAGAGGGCAGTTACACCGGGGAGCTGTTTTTT. Amino acid sequence: CASSLEGSYTGELFF. This chain links TRBV28 with TRBJ2-2; possible D gene TRBD2, 5 bases. V lost 2 bases and J lost 3, with 10 bases in between. Per the germline V gene, CDR1 is MDHEN and CDR2 is SYDVKM. CDR3 length equals 15 residues.